This T cell receptor beta chain is drawn from a study of blood T cell repertoires in COVID-19. Study-level background: Sites across the United States, Italy and Spain contributed samples from acute and convalescent COVID-19. Nucleic acid was either cDNA or gDNA, and it came from T cells, B-cell-depleted T cells, or PBMCs.

Trimming cost V 4 bases and J 0 bases; bases outside gene matches: 4. From germline, CDR1 is SGHDN and CDR2 FVKESK. CDR3 size: 15 residues. As originally analysed: Estimates of nucleated cell counts were drawn from the amplification of reference gene primers. Repertoires were generated with immunoSEQ multiplex PCR, while TCRdb's copy carries only in-frame clones and drops some. V, J and clone size are taken as reported in that table, and D and trimming were inferred from the DNA itself. This table has fewer than 30,000 clones, about 71% appearing once. This clonotype was obtained from a man aged 55 to 70 with active or convalescent COVID-19. The rearrangement joins TRBV14 to TRBJ1-1; 8 positions agree with TRBD1. The sample consisted of peripheral blood. CDR3 bases: TGTGCCAGCAGCCTCCGGACAGGGATGAACACTGAAGCTTTCTTT. It is translated as CASSLRTGMNTEAFF.